This passage covers 19 T cell receptor beta chains from one sample sequenced in a study of CD8 T cells in Susac syndrome. When the RNA was reverse transcribed, random hexamers were used with an input of roughly 0.45 to 1 ug. From the immunoSEQ multiplex PCR reads, TCRdb called clonotypes with MiXCR, one entry per CDR3 protein. The data hold over 300,000 distinct CDR3 sequences, with around 92% observed a single time. Sequenced sample: CD4+ T cells from PBMCs. These receptors were obtained from a human donor with multiple sclerosis.

This rearrangement joins TRBV29-1 to TRBJ1-2; no clear D gene. CDR1 and CDR2 (germline): SQVTM, ANQGSEA. The CDR3 spans 11 residues. Trimming removed 3 bases from V and 5 bases from J, with 7 bases in between. The DNA of the CDR3 is TGCAGCGTTGACCCGAGTTATGGCTACACCTTC. It is translated as CSVDPSYGYTF.

This rearrangement joins TRBV20-1 to TRBJ1-4; D remains unclear. The germline gives CDR1 DFQATT, CDR2 SNEGSKA (reference sequence). V lost 6 bases, J lost 7 bases, and 15 bases lay in between. The CDR3 is 13 amino acids. This CDR3 reads CSARQGFLEKLFF. The CDR3 region has the DNA TGCAGTGCCCGACAAGGTTTCCTTGAAAAACTGTTTTTT.

The V gene is TRBV7-8, the J gene TRBJ2-5; the match to TRBD2 covers 10 bases. The CDR3 is made up of 17 amino acids. The germline gives CDR1 SGHVS, CDR2 FQNEAQ. J gave up 1 base and V 5 bases, and 10 bases lay outside the gene matches. CDR3 nucleotide sequence: TGTGCCAGCAGCAAACTGTCTAGCGGGAGAGCCCAAGAGACCCAGTACTTC. It translates to CASSKLSSGRAQETQYF.

CDR3 sequence: CSASGGSTDTQYF. CDR3 sequence (DNA): TGCAGTGCTAGCGGGGGAAGCACAGATACGCAGTATTTT. This chain connects TRBV20-1 to TRBJ2-3; TRBD2 might be the D (6 bases). The V end was cut by 3 bases, the J end by 0 bases, with 7 bases between. CDR1 is DFQATT, CDR2 SNEGSKA, per germline (reference sequence). The CDR3 spans 13 residues.

The chain couples TRBV5-1 to TRBJ1-2, with 10 positions matching TRBD1. Germline lookup yields CDR1 SGHRS and CDR2 YFSETQ. This CDR3 spans 14 amino acids. The trim removed 7 bases at V and 6 bases at J, leaving 9 bases unmatched. The CDR3 protein is CASSSVTGGHGYTF. DNA for the CDR3: TGCGCCAGCTCCTCGGTGACAGGGGGCCATGGCTACACCTTC.

The rearrangement links TRBV20-1 to TRBJ1-1; no firm D call. Germline V gene sequence: CDR1 DFQATT, CDR2 SNEGSKA (reference sequence). The CDR3 has 13 residues. The V end lost 4 bases, the J end lost 7 bases, and 16 bases lay between the germline ends. CDR3 loop: CSAIQALMGEAFF. CDR3 nucleotides: TGCAGTGCTATTCAGGCACTGATGGGTGAAGCTTTCTTT.

CDR3 amino acids: CASRLRSPLDNEQFF. The CDR3 DNA reads as TGCGCCAGCAGACTCAGATCTCCCCTCGACAATGAGCAGTTCTTC. The chain combines TRBV4-1 with TRBJ2-1, with D unresolved. Looked up from germline, CDR1 is MGHRA and CDR2 is YSYEKL. CDR3 length: 15 residues. Trimming stripped 6 bases from V and 5 bases from J, with 17 bases between.

The chain recombines TRBV6-2 or TRBV6-3 with TRBJ1-5, with 7 bases matching TRBD1. V gave up 7 bases and J gave up 7 bases; unmatched junction bases: 13. Germline-derived CDR1 and CDR2 are MNHEY and SVGEGT. The CDR3 consists of 15 residues. The CDR3 nucleotides are TGTGCCAGCACCGTATCAGGACAGGCCGCCCAGCCCCAGCATTTT. Protein: CASTVSGQAAQPQHF.

This clonotype has a single count. This chain links TRBV6-1 with TRBJ2-5, with D possibly TRBD2 on 6 matching bases. The ends were cut back, 6 bases at V and 3 bases at J, with 14 bases in the middle. Germline CDR1 MNHNS, CDR2 SASEGT. The CDR3 contains 14 residues. CDR3: CASRPTRPEETQYF. The CDR3, as DNA: TGTGCCAGCAGACCGACTAGGCCCGAAGAGACCCAGTACTTC.

This rearrangement joins TRBV10-3 to TRBJ1-3, with D tentatively TRBD1 (5 bases). V gave up 4 bases and J gave up 0 bases, with 10 bases separating them. Germline V gene sequence: CDR1 ENHRY, CDR2 SYGVKD. The CDR3 spans 15 residues. DNA of the CDR3: TGTGCCATCAGTGGAGGGGTCTTCTCTGGAAACACCATATATTTT. This encodes CAISGGVFSGNTIYF.

The CDR3 protein is CASTQGTNTEAFF. For the CDR3, the DNA is TGTGCCAGCACTCAGGGGACCAACACTGAAGCTTTCTTT. The J gene is TRBJ1-1, the V gene TRBV12-3 or TRBV12-4, with D perhaps matching TRBD1 (6 bases). Trimming removed 7 bases at V and 2 bases at J, with 11 bases between. There are 13 residues in the CDR3.

The V call is TRBV6-1, the J call TRBJ1-1, with TRBD1 identical over 8 bases. With V trimmed by 0 bases and J by 3 bases, 3 bases remained unmatched. There are 15 residues in the CDR3. Germline values: CDR1 MNHNS, CDR2 SASEGT. As DNA, the CDR3 is TGTGCCAGCAGTGAAGCGCTGGACAGGGACACTGAAGCTTTCTTT. Translation: CASSEALDRDTEAFF.

The V call is TRBV6-6, the J call TRBJ2-1; 9 bases are shared with TRBD2. Germline V CDR1 and CDR2: MNHNY, SVGAGI (reference sequence). CDR3 length: 15 residues. The V gene end was trimmed by 5 bases and the J gene end by 7 bases; junction bases not matched to a gene: 9. DNA of the CDR3: TGTGCCAGCAGTACACCTGGCGGGAGGGGTAATGAGCAGTTCTTC. Residues: CASSTPGGRGNEQFF.

This chain connects TRBV5-6 to TRBJ1-4, with unresolved D. Trimming took 5 bases from V and 3 from J, leaving 17 bases between them. The germline V gene encodes CDR1 SGHDT and CDR2 YYEEEE. This CDR3 region has 16 residues. CDR3 nucleotides: TGTGCCAGCAGTCGGGCCCAGCTTAAAGCTAATGAAAAACTGTTTTTT. Its translation: CASSRAQLKANEKLFF.

The V call is TRBV12-3 or TRBV12-4, the J call TRBJ1-2, with 7 bases fitting TRBD1. CDR3 length equals 15 residues. V lost 4 bases and J lost 7; bases outside the gene matches: 12. In DNA form, the CDR3 reads TGTGCCAGCAGTTACAGACAGGGAAGTCGTCTTGGCTACACCTTC. This translates into CASSYRQGSRLGYTF.

V is TRBV7-2 and J is TRBJ1-1, with 8 nucleotides matching TRBD1. The J segment lost 11 bases and the V segment lost 4 bases, leaving 12 bases of the junction unmatched. Per germline, CDR1 SGHTA and CDR2 FQGNSA. This CDR3 is 14 amino acids long. The CDR3 DNA reads as TGTGCCAGCAGCTCACCGCCGACAGGGGTAGGGGCTTTCTTT. Protein: CASSSPPTGVGAFF.

V is TRBV7-2 and J is TRBJ1-5; 9 bases are a match to TRBD1. With 5 bases clipped from V and 0 bases from J, the junction kept 5 bases outside the gene matches. The germline V gene has CDR1 SGHTA and CDR2 FQGNSA. There are 16 residues in the CDR3. The CDR3 region has the DNA TGTGCCAGCAGCGCACAGGGGGCTCTTAGCAATCAGCCCCAGCATTTT. Its translation is CASSAQGALSNQPQHF. Drawing the rest from reference TRBV7-2 and TRBJ1-5, the complete variable domain is GAGVSQSPSNKVTEKGKDVELRCDPISGHTALYWYRQSLGQGLEFLIYFQGNSAPDKSGLPSDRFSAERTGGSVSTLTIQRTQQEDSAVYLCASSAQGALSNQPQHFGDGTRLSIL.

This clonotype showed up just once. The V call is TRBV7-9, the J call TRBJ2-1; 8 positions agree with TRBD1. The CDR3 contains 14 residues. Germline CDR1 reads SEHNR; CDR2 reads FQNEAQ (reference sequence). J was trimmed by 8 bases and V by 5 bases; bases with no gene match: 8. The CDR3 sequence is CASSRDRKSDEQFF. The CDR3 nucleotides read TGTGCCAGCAGCCGGGACAGGAAATCCGATGAGCAGTTCTTC. The complete variable domain, with remaining parts taken from reference TRBV7-9 and TRBJ2-1, reads DTGVSQNPRHKITKRGQNVTFRCDPISEHNRLYWYRQTLGQGPEFLTYFQNEAQLEKSRLLSDRFSAERPKGSFSTLEIQRTEQGDSAMYLCASSRDRKSDEQFFGPGTRLTVL.

This rearrangement joins TRBV3-1 to TRBJ2-1; 11 bases agree with TRBD2. After removal of 4 bases from V and 9 bases from J, the junction contained 5 bases not matched to a gene. This CDR3 is built from 14 residues. Germline lookup yields CDR1 LGHDT and CDR2 YNNKEL (reference sequence). The CDR3 DNA reads TGTGCCAGCAGCCGTAGCGGGGGGGAGGGTGAGCAGTTCTTC. Translation gives CASSRSGGEGEQFF.